These 6 T cell receptor beta chains came from one sample sequenced in a study of identical twins (dated by TCRdb to 2016 to 2017). The receptor library was made with 5' RACE. Data came from an Illumina HiSeq 2000. In-frame beta chains were kept once TCRdb had trimmed the public reads at Q25 with fastp and called clones with MiXCR. All rows with the same CDR3 protein become a single entry with the most common DNA and genes. A total of 510,000 or so distinct CDR3 sequences appear in this sample, about 16% of them only once. The top ten hold 0.44% of the sample. This same sample was also taken into another study, of yellow fever vaccine responses in identical twins.

Input material: CD4+ T cells sorted from blood. Every receptor here comes from a woman in her late teens or twenties in good health.

About this clonotype: At one of its ends the junction is not consistent with the germline gene, which may arise from a read error. This rearrangement joins TRBV12-3 or TRBV12-4 to TRBJ2-1; TRBD2 matches at 10 bases. The CDR3 has 14 residues. DNA for the CDR3: TGTGCCAGCAGTCTAGCGGGAGTCCACAATGAGCAGTTCTTC. Translated, it gives CASSLAGVHNEQFF.

This clonotype was observed at least ten times. The CDR3 reads CASSPVTGSNQPQHF. In DNA form, the CDR3 reads TGTGCCAGCAGCCCCGTAACGGGTAGCAATCAGCCCCAGCATTTT. The rearrangement links TRBV12-3 or TRBV12-4 to TRBJ1-5; D remains ambiguous. The CDR3 has 15 amino acids. The germline V and J ends were trimmed by 6 bases and 0 bases, with 12 bases remaining between them.

This clonotype has just one count. The chain joins TRBV3-1 to TRBJ1-2, with TRBD1 as a possible D gene (5 bases). V dropped 1 base and J dropped 6 bases, with 12 bases sitting between them. The CDR3 spans 14 residues. The germline V gene encodes CDR1 LGHDT and CDR2 YNNKEL (reference sequence). The CDR3 nucleotides are TGTGCCAGCAGCCAAGTCGCAGGGTACCATGGCTACACCTTC. This sequence encodes CASSQVAGYHGYTF. Full variable domain (rest looked up from reference TRBV3-1 and TRBJ1-2): DTAVSQTPKYLVTQMGNDKSIKCEQNLGHDTMYWYKQDSKKFLKIMFSYNNKELIINETVPNRFSPKSPDKAHLNLHINSLELGDSAVYFCASSQVAGYHGYTFGSGTRLTVV.

The chain has TRBV20-1 and TRBJ2-3; D is perhaps TRBD1 (5 bases). Trimming took off 4 bases at V and 0 bases at J, with 23 bases between the two ends. CDR1 is DFQATT and CDR2 is SNEGSKA in the germline V gene (reference sequence). This CDR3 is built from 18 residues. CDR3 amino acids: CSAKGFAQGRISTDTQYF. The CDR3 DNA follows: TGCAGTGCTAAAGGTTTTGCGCAGGGTAGAATAAGCACAGATACGCAGTATTTT.

This chain connects TRBV27 to TRBJ2-7, with 12 bases aligning to TRBD1. The CDR3 sequence is 18 residues long. Germline V CDR1 and CDR2: MNHEY, SMNVEV (reference sequence). V shed 5 bases, J shed 1 base, and the junction held 12 bases outside the gene matches. The CDR3 sequence is CASSPGTGGWIGSYEQYF. CDR3 coding DNA: TGTGCCAGCAGTCCCGGGACAGGGGGCTGGATCGGGTCCTACGAGCAGTACTTC.

This clonotype was recorded many times. The V gene is TRBV5-6, the J gene TRBJ2-1, with 7 bases identical to TRBD2. The V segment lost 4 bases and the J segment 2 bases; nucleotides outside the gene matches: 6. This CDR3 spans 15 amino acids. Looked up from germline, CDR1 is SGHDT and CDR2 is YYEEEE. The CDR3 DNA reads as TGTGCCAGCAGCCTCCTAGGACTAGCCTACAATGAGCAGTTCTTC. Its protein is CASSLLGLAYNEQFF.